A selection of T cell receptor beta chains follows, all from one sample in a study of shared clonotypes between healthy human individuals. Sequenced by immunoSEQ multiplex PCR; TCRdb stores in-frame clones only, minus some. The sample has around 2.5 million clones, roughly 93% seen once. The sequencing input was naive CD4+ T cells from PBMCs. The receptors were sampled from a man younger than 30 in good health. Some clones in this sample may be carry-over from other donors' samples. The CDR3 runs from the conserved cysteine through the conserved F or W. A D gene is named only where the DNA matches it firmly. Size is stated for part of the rows, as once, few or many counts, or as a class when the clone is expanded.

clone size: NA; D gene: TRBD1; J gene: TRBJ2-7; V gene: TRBV15; CDR3 DNA: TGTGCCACCGCCCGGGACAGAGCCTACGAGCAGTACTTC; CDR3 protein: CATARDRAYEQYF
clone size: NA; D gene: NA; J gene: TRBJ2-5; V gene: TRBV5-1; CDR3 DNA: TGCGCCAGCAGAAGGGTAGCGGAGACCCAGTACTTC; CDR3 protein: CASRRVAETQYF
clone size: NA; D gene: NA; J gene: TRBJ1-4; V gene: TRBV6-1; CDR3 DNA: TGTGCCAGCGGCGGGCGCAATGAAAAACTGTTTTTT; CDR3 protein: CASGGRNEKLFF
clone size: NA; D gene: NA; J gene: TRBJ2-5; V gene: TRBV28; CDR3 DNA: TGTGCCAGCAGGACCTCGGGGCTAGTCGGGACCCAGTACTTC; CDR3 protein: CASRTSGLVGTQYF
clone size: NA; D gene: NA; J gene: TRBJ1-4; V gene: TRBV5-1; CDR3 DNA: TGCGCCAGCAGCTTGGAGGGGTTGCCTAATGAAAAACTGTTTTTT; CDR3 protein: CASSLEGLPNEKLFF
clone size: NA; D gene: NA; J gene: TRBJ1-1; V gene: TRBV28; CDR3 DNA: TGTGCCAGCACCCCCCCGACAGGGAACACTGAAGCTTTCTTT; CDR3 protein: CASTPPTGNTEAFF
clone size: NA; D gene: NA; J gene: TRBJ2-2; V gene: TRBV7-2; CDR3 DNA: TGTGCCAGCAGCCGACGACCGGTAGCTAACACCGGGGAGCTGTTTTTT; CDR3 protein: CASSRRPVANTGELFF
clone size: NA; D gene: TRBD1; J gene: TRBJ1-5; V gene: TRBV2; CDR3 DNA: TGTGCCAGCAATGACAGGGCCTCGGGACAGCCCCAGCATTTT; CDR3 protein: CASNDRASGQPQHF
clone size: once; D gene: NA; J gene: TRBJ2-2; V gene: TRBV12-5; CDR3 DNA: TGTGCTAGTGGTTTGGGCCACCCCGGGGAGCTGTTTTTT; CDR3 protein: CASGLGHPGELFF
clone size: NA; D gene: NA; J gene: TRBJ1-5; V gene: TRBV5-8; CDR3 DNA: TGTGCCAGCAGCTTGGTAGGGCCGAGCAATCAGCCCCAGCATTTT; CDR3 protein: CASSLVGPSNQPQHF
clone size: NA; D gene: NA; J gene: TRBJ1-1; V gene: TRBV6-4; CDR3 DNA: TGTGCCAGCAGTCAAAAATATACCGCCAGGGGCACTGAAGCTTTCTTT; CDR3 protein: CASSQKYTARGTEAFF
clone size: NA; D gene: NA; J gene: TRBJ2-1; V gene: TRBV2; CDR3 DNA: TGTGCCAGCACCCCGGGGGCGGGAAGTCCGGAGTTCTTC; CDR3 protein: CASTPGAGSPEFF